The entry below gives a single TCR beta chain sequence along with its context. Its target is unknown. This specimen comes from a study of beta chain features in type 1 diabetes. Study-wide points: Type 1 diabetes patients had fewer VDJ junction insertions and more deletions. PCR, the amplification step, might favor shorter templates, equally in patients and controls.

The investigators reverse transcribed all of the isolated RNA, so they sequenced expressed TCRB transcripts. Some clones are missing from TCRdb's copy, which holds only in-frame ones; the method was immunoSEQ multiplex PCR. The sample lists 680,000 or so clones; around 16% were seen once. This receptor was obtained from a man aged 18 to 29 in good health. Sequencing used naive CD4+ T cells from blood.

As DNA, the CDR3 is TGTGCCAGCAGCCCTAGACTAGCGGGGGGGCCAGATACGCAGTATTTT. The encoded protein is CASSPRLAGGPDTQYF. The chain couples TRBV5-4 to TRBJ2-3, with TRBD2 matching 14 bases. V shed 4 bases, J shed 4 bases, and the junction held 5 bases outside the gene matches. Germline assignment: CDR1 SGHNT and CDR2 YYREEE (reference sequence). The CDR3 covers 16 residues.